Below are 9 T cell receptor beta chains sequenced from a single sample in a study of breast tumors, draining lymph nodes, adjacent tissues. TCRdb reprocessed the multiplex PCR reads via MiXCR and lists one record per CDR3 protein. Of about 140,000 distinct CDR3 sequences listed, approximately 32% are singletons. The lymph nodes were axillary draining lymph nodes from breast cancer patients. The material sequenced was axillary lymph node tissue. These receptors were obtained from a female donor with breast cancer. Some clones in this sample may be carry-over from other donors' samples.

This chain connects TRBV29-1 to TRBJ1-4; D may be TRBD1 (6 bases). The V end lost 7 bases, the J end lost 8 bases, and 20 bases lay between the germline ends. CDR1 and CDR2 from the germline V gene are SQVTM and ANQGSEA. The CDR3 contains 14 residues. CDR3 sequence (DNA): TGCAGCGGAGGGGGGACACAGGGCGCCGAAAAACTGTTTTTT. Translating gives CSGGGTQGAEKLFF.

The sample holds many counts of this clonotype. The CDR3 DNA sequence: TGTGCCAGCAGTTACTCTGGGCCAGTGTACAATGAGCAGTTCTTC. It encodes CASSYSGPVYNEQFF. The chain links TRBV6-5 to TRBJ2-1; D gene unclear. CDR3 length: 15 amino acids. V shed 0 bases and J shed 4 bases, with 10 bases lying between them. Per germline, CDR1 MNHEY and CDR2 SVGAGI.

There are many counts of this clonotype. The chain joins TRBV9 to TRBJ2-3; D might be TRBD1 or TRBD2, each matching 6 bases. CDR1 is SGDLS and CDR2 is YYNGEE in the germline V gene. V gave up 0 bases and J gave up 3 bases, with 8 bases separating them. This CDR3 region has 14 residues. The CDR3 here is CASSVEGGTDTQYF. The CDR3 DNA sequence: TGTGCCAGCAGCGTAGAGGGGGGAACAGATACGCAGTATTTT. Variable domain in full (rest from reference TRBV9 and TRBJ2-3): DSGVTQTPKHLITATGQRVTLRCSPRSGDLSVYWYQQSLDQGLQFLIQYYNGEERAKGNILERFSAQQFPDLHSELNLSSLELGDSALYFCASSVEGGTDTQYFGPGTRLTVL.

Turning to this clonotype: A read error may explain this, as a much larger clone is one base away. The chain links TRBV5-4 to TRBJ2-2; TRBD2 matches 9 bases. In germline, CDR1 is SGHNT, CDR2 YYREEE (reference sequence). The CDR3 consists of 14 residues. The CDR3 DNA reads TGTGCTTCGCGGCTAGCGGGGACCACCGGGGAGCTGTTTTTT. Translated: CASRLAGTTGELFF.

This clonotype was recorded at least ten times. This sequence joins TRBV13 and TRBJ1-6, with 7 bases identical to TRBD1. The CDR3 is made up of 15 amino acids. Germline V gives CDR1 PRHDT, CDR2 FYEKMQ (reference sequence). The ends lost 1 base at V and 9 bases at J; junction bases unmatched: 6. This CDR3 reads CASSLVSGTASPLHF. CDR3 coding DNA: TGTGCCAGCAGCTTAGTTTCCGGGACAGCTTCACCCCTCCACTTT.

This clonotype has a count of ten or more. The chain is built from TRBV4-1 and TRBJ2-7, with D perhaps TRBD2 (6 bases). The CDR3 contains 16 residues. The V gene's germline CDR1 is MGHRA and CDR2 YSYEKL. The V gene lost 1 base and the J gene lost 0 bases, with 13 bases spanning the gap. The CDR3 here is CASSQVPSDPSYEQYF. The CDR3, as DNA: TGCGCCAGCAGCCAAGTACCTAGCGATCCCTCCTACGAGCAGTACTTC.

To note about this clonotype: Germline and junction disagree at one end, which may indicate a read error. As DNA, the CDR3 is TGTGCCAGCAGCTCTGGTTCCGGGGGCTCTAGCACAGATACGCAATATTTT. Protein product: CASSSGSGGSSTDTQYF. The chain recombines TRBV11-3 with TRBJ2-3; D possibly uses TRBD1 or TRBD2 (6 bases each). CDR1 is SGHNT and CDR2 is YENEEA in the germline V gene. The CDR3 consists of 17 residues.

This clonotype was observed at least ten times. V gene TRBV10-3 combines with J gene TRBJ1-2; 9 bases agree with TRBD1. Germline-derived CDR1 and CDR2 are ENHRY and SYGVKD. The CDR3 is 13 residues long. V trimming: 4 bases; J trimming: 7 bases; junction bases outside the gene matches: 4. CDR3 region: CAISGSTGGGYTF. The CDR3 nucleotides are TGTGCCATCAGTGGTTCGACAGGGGGTGGCTACACCTTC.

This clonotype was seen repeatedly, ten times or more. This sequence joins TRBV11-2 and TRBJ2-7; no clear D gene. Germline CDR1 reads SGHAT; CDR2 reads FQNNGV. This CDR3 region has 12 residues. V lost 1 base and J 7 bases, leaving 8 bases between the germline ends. The CDR3: CASSLVPWEQYF. The CDR3 nucleotides read TGTGCCAGCAGCTTAGTCCCGTGGGAGCAGTACTTC.